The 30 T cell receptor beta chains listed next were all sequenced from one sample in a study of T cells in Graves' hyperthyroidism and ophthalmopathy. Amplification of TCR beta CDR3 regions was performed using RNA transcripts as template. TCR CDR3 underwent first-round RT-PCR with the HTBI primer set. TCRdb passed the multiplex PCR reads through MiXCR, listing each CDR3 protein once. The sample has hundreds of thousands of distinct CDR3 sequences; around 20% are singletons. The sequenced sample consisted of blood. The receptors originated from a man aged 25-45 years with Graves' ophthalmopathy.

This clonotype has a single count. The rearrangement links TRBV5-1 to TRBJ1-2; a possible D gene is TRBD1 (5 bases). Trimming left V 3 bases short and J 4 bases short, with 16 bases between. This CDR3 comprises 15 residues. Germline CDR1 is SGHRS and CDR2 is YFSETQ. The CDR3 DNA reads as TGCGCCAGCAGCTCCTCCTCTACAGGAGGCTATGGCTACACCTTC. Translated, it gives CASSSSSTGGYGYTF.

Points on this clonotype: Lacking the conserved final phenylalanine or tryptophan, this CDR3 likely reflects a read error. The chain's CDR3 is CASSLIGAPNQPQHS. CDR3 bases: TGTGCCAGCAGCTTAATAGGGGCTCCCAATCAGCCCCAGCATTCT. This sequence joins TRBV7-2 and TRBJ1-5; D is perhaps TRBD1 (5 bases). CDR1 is SGHTA, CDR2 FQGNSA, per germline. The ends were cut back, 2 bases at V and 3 bases at J, with 11 bases in the middle. CDR3 size: 15 residues.

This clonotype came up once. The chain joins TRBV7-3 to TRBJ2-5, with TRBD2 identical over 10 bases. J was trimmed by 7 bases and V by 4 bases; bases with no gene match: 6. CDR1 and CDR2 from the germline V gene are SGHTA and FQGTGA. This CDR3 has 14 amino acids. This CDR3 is CASSSSGSIGTQYF. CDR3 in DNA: TGTGCCAGCAGCTCTAGCGGGAGTATCGGGACCCAGTACTTC. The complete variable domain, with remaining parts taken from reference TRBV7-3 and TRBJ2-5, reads GAGVSQTPSNKVTEKGKYVELRCDPISGHTALYWYRQSLGQGPEFLIYFQGTGAADDSGLPNDRFFAVRPEGSVSTLKIQRTERGDSAVYLCASSSSGSIGTQYFGPGTRLLVL.

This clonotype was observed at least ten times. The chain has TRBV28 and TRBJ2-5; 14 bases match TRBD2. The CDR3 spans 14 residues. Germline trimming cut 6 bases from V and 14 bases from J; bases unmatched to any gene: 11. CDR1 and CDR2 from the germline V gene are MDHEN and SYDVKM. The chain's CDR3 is CASSLVGLAGVCYF. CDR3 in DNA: TGTGCCAGCAGCTTAGTGGGACTAGCGGGAGTTTGTTACTTC. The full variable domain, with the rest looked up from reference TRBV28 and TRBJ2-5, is DVKVTQSSRYLVKRTGEKVFLECVQDMDHENMFWYRQDPGLGLRLIYFSYDVKMKEKGDIPEGYSVSREKKERFSLILESASTNQTSMYLCASSLVGLAGVCYFGPGTRLLVL.

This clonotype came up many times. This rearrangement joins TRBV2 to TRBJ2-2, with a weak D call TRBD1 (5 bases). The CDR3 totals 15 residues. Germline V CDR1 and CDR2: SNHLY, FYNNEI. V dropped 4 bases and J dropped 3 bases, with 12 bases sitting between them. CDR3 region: CASSGTSNDTGELFF. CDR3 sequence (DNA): TGTGCCAGCAGTGGGACATCGAATGACACCGGGGAGCTGTTTTTT.

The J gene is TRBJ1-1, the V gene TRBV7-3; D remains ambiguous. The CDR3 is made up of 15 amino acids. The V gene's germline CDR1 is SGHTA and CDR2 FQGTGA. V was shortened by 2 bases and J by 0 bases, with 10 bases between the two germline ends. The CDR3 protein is CASSLWQALNTEAFF. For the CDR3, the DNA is TGTGCCAGCAGCTTATGGCAGGCTTTGAACACTGAAGCTTTCTTT. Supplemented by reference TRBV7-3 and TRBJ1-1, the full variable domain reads GAGVSQTPSNKVTEKGKYVELRCDPISGHTALYWYRQSLGQGPEFLIYFQGTGAADDSGLPNDRFFAVRPEGSVSTLKIQRTERGDSAVYLCASSLWQALNTEAFFGQGTRLTVV.

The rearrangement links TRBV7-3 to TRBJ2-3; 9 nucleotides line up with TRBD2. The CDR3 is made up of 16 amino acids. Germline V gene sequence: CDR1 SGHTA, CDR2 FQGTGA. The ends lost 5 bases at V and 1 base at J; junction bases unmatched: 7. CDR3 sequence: CASSQIAGAGTDTQYF. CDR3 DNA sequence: TGTGCCAGCAGCCAAATAGCGGGAGCGGGCACAGATACGCAGTATTTT.

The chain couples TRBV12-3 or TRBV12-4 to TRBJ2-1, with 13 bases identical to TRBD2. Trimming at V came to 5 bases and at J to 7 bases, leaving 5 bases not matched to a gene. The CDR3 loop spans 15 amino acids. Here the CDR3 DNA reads TGTGCCAGCAGTGCCGGACTAGCGGGAGTAAATGAGCAGTTCTTC. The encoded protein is CASSAGLAGVNEQFF.

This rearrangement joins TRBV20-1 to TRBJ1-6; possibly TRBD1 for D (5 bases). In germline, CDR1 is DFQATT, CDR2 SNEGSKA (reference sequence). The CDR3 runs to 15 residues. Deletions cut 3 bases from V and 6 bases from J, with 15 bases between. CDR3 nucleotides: TGCAGTGCTAGTCTCCAGGGTGCCCCTAATTCACCCCTCCACTTT. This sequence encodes CSASLQGAPNSPLHF.

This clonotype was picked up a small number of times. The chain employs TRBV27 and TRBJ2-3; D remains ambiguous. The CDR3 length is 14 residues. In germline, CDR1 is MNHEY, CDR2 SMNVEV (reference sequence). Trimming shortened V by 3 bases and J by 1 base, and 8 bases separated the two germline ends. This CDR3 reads CASSFVLGTDTQYF. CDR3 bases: TGTGCCAGCAGTTTCGTTCTGGGCACAGATACGCAGTATTTT.

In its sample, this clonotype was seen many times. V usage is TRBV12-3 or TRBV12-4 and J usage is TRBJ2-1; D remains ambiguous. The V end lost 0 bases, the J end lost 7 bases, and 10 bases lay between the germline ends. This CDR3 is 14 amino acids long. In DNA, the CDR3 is TGTGCCAGCAGTTTAGCAGGTCGGTTAAATGAGCAGTTCTTC. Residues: CASSLAGRLNEQFF.

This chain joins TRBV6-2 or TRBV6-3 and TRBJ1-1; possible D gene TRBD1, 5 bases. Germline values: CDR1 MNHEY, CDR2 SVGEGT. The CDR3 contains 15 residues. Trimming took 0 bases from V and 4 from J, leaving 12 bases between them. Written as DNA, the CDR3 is TGTGCCAGCAGTTACTCGCCAGACAGCCCCACTGAAGCTTTCTTT. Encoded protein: CASSYSPDSPTEAFF.

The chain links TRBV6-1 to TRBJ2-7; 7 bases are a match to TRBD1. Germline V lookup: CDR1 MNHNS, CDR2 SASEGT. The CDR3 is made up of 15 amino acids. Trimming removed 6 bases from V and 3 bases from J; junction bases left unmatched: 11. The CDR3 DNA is TGTGCCAGCAGCCAGGGACAGAGTGCTTTCTACGAGCAGTACTTC. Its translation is CASSQGQSAFYEQYF.

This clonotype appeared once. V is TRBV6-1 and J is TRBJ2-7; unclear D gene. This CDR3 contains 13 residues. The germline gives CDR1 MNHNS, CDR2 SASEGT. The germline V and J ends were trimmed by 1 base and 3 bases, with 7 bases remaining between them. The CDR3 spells CASSEGANYEQYF. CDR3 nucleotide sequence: TGTGCCAGCAGTGAAGGGGCAAACTACGAGCAGTACTTC.

The CDR3 loop reads CASSLSSRAVTGELFF. The DNA for the CDR3 is TGTGCCAGCAGCTTATCGTCCAGGGCCGTCACCGGGGAGCTGTTTTTT. The genes are TRBV7-6 and TRBJ2-2, with D possibly matching TRBD1 (5 bases). There are 16 residues in the CDR3. Deletions cut 2 bases from V and 4 bases from J, with 14 bases between. Germline V gives CDR1 SGHVS, CDR2 FNYEAQ.

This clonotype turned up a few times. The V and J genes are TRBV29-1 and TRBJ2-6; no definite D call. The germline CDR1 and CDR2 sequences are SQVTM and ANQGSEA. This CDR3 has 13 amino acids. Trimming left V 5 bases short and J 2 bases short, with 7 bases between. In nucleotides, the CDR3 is TGCAGCGTTTTCCCTGCTGGGGCCAACGTCCTGACTTTC. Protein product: CSVFPAGANVLTF.

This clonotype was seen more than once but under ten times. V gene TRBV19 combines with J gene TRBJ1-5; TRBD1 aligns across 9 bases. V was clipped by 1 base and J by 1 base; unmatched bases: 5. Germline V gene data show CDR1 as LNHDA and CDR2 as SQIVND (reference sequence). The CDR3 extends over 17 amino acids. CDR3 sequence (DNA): TGTGCCAGTAGTATAGGGAGGACAGGGGCGAGCAATCAGCCCCAGCATTTT. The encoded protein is CASSIGRTGASNQPQHF.

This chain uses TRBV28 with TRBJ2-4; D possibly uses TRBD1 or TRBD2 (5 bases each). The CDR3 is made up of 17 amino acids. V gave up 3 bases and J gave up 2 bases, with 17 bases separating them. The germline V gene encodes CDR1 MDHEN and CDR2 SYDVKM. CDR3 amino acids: CASSFTGEGKTKNIQYF. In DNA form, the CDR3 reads TGTGCCAGCAGTTTCACCGGAGAGGGGAAAACCAAAAACATTCAGTACTTC.

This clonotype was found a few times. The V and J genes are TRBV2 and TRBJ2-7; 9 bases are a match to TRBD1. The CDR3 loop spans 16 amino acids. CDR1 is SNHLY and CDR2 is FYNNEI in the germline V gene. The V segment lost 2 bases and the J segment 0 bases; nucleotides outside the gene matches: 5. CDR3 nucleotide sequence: TGTGCCAGCAGTGAATCGTGGACAGGGGACTCCTACGAGCAGTACTTC. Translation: CASSESWTGDSYEQYF. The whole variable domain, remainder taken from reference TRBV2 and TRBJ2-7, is EPEVTQTPSHQVTQMGQEVILRCVPISNHLYFYWYRQILGQKVEFLVSFYNNEISEKSEIFDDQFSVERPDGSNFTLKIRSTKLEDSAMYFCASSESWTGDSYEQYFGPGTRLTVT.

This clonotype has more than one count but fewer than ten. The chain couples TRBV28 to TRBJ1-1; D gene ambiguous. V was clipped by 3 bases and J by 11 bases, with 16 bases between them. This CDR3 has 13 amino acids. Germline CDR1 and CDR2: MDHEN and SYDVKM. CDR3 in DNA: TGTGCCAGCAGTTTCGGTTCCGTATTCGGGGCTTTCTTT. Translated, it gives CASSFGSVFGAFF.

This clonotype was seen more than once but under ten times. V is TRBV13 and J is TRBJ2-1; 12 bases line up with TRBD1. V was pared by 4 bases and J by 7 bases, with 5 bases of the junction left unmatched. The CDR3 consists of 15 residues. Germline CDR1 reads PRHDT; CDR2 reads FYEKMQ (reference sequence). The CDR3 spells CASSSPGQGANEQFF. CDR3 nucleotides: TGTGCCAGCAGCTCACCGGGACAGGGGGCAAATGAGCAGTTCTTC.

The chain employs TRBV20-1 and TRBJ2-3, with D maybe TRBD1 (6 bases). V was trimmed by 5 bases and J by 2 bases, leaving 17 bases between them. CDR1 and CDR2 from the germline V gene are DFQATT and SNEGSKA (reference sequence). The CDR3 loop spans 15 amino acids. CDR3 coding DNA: TGCAGTGCTCAGGGGCGGGTCCCCAACACAGATACGCAGTATTTT. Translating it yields CSAQGRVPNTDTQYF.

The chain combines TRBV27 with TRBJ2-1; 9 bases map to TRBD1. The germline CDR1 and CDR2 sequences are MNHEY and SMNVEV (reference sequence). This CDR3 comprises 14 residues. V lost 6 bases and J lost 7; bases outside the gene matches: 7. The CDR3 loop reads CASRAGTGSNEQFF. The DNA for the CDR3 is TGTGCCAGCAGAGCCGGGACAGGGAGTAATGAGCAGTTCTTC.

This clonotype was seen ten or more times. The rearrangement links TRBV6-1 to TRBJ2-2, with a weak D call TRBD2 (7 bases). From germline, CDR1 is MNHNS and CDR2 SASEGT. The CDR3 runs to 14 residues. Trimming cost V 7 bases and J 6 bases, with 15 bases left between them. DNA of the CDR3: TGTGCCAGCACCTTGGCGGGGGCGGCCGGGGAGCTGTTTTTT. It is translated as CASTLAGAAGELFF.

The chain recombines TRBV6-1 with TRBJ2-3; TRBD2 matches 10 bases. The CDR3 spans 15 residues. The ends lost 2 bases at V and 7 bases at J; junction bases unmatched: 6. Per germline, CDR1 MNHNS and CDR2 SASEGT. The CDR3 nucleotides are TGTGCCAGCAGTGAAATTGGTACTAGCGGGAATACGCAGTATTTT. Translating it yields CASSEIGTSGNTQYF.

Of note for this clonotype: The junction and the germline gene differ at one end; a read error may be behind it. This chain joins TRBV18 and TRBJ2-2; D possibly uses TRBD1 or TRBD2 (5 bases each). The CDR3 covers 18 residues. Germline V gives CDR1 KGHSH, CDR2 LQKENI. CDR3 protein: CASSPPRGADLYTGELFF. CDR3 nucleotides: TGTGCCAGCTCGCCACCGAGAGGGGCCGATCTGTACACCGGGGAGCTGTTTTTT.

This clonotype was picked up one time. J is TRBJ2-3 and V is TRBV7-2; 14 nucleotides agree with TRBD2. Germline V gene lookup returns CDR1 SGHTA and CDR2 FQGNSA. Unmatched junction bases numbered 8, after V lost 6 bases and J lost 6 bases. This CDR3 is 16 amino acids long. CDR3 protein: CASSRWGLAGVDTQYF. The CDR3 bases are TGTGCCAGCAGTAGGTGGGGACTAGCGGGAGTGGATACGCAGTATTTT.

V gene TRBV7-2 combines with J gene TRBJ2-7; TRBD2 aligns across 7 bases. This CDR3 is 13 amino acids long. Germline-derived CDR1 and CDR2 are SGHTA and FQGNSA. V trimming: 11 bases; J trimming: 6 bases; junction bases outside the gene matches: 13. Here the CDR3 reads CAGREAGVGEQYF. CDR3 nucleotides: TGTGCCGGAAGGGAGGCGGGAGTGGGCGAGCAGTACTTC.

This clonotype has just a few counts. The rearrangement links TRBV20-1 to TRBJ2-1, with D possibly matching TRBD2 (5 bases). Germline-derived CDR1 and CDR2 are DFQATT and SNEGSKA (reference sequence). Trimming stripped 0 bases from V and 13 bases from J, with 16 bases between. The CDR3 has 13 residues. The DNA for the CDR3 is TGCAGTGCTAGAGATCTAGCACACGCACCACAGTTCTTC. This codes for CSARDLAHAPQFF.

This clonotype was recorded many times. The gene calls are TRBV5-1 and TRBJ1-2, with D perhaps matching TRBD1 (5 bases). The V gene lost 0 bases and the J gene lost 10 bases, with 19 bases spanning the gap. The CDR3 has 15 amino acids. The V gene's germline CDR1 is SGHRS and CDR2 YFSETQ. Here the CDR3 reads CASSLGRGREDPYTF. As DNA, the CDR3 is TGCGCCAGCAGCTTGGGTCGCGGCAGGGAGGACCCCTACACCTTC.